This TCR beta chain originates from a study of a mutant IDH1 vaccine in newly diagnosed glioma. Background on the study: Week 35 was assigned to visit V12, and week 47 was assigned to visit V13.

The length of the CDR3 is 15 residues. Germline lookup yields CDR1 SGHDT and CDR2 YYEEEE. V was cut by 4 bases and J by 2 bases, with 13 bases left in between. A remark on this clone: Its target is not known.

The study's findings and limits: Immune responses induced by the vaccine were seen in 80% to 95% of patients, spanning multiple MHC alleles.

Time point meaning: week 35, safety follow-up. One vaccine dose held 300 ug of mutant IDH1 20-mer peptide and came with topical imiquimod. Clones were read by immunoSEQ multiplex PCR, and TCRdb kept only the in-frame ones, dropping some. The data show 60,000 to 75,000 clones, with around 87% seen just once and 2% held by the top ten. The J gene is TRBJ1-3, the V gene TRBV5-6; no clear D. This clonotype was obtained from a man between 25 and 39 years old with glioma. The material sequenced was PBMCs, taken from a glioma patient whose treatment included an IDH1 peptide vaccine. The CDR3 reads CASSRDRLAGNTIYF. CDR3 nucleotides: TGTGCCAGCAGCCGTGACCGACTAGCTGGAAACACCATATATTTT.